Below are 28 T cell receptor beta chains sequenced from a single sample in a study of CD8+ T cells in alopecia areata. RNA extraction and reverse transcription yielded cDNA as sequencing template. Assay used: immunoSEQ multiplex PCR; TCRdb lists only in-frame clones, some missing. Counted here are roughly 250,000 clones, around 67% occurring once; the ten biggest clones make up approximately 1.2%. The sample consisted of CD4+ T cells sorted from blood, taken at week 0. Receptors originate from a human donor with alopecia areata.

The V and J genes are TRBV5-4 and TRBJ1-1; unclear D gene. V gave up 0 bases and J gave up 3 bases, with 12 bases separating them. In germline, CDR1 is SGHNT, CDR2 YYREEE (reference sequence). This CDR3 has 15 residues. As DNA, the CDR3 is TGTGCCAGCAGCTTGGGAGGGCAAGGCGACACTGAAGCTTTCTTT. This encodes CASSLGGQGDTEAFF. Combining the CDR3 with reference TRBV5-4 and TRBJ1-1 gives the whole variable domain ETGVTQSPTHLIKTRGQQVTLRCSSQSGHNTVSWYQQALGQGPQFIFQYYREEENGRGNFPPRFSGLQFPNYSSELNVNALELDDSALYLCASSLGGQGDTEAFFGQGTRLTVV.

This chain uses TRBV9 with TRBJ2-5; a weak D match, TRBD1 (6 bases). V lost 3 bases and J lost 2, with 17 bases in between. There are 16 residues in the CDR3. Germline V gives CDR1 SGDLS, CDR2 YYNGEE. Here the CDR3 reads CASSAPVGGLQETQYF. The DNA for the CDR3 is TGTGCCAGCAGCGCACCGGTTGGGGGCCTACAAGAGACCCAGTACTTC.

This clone was recorded a few times. This chain connects TRBV5-4 to TRBJ2-5; 7 bases are a match to TRBD2. Germline values: CDR1 SGHNT, CDR2 YYREEE (reference sequence). This CDR3 is 14 amino acids long. The V gene end was trimmed by 2 bases and the J gene end by 3 bases; junction bases not matched to a gene: 4. DNA for the CDR3: TGTGCCAGCAGCTTCTGGGCGGGGGAAGAGACCCAGTACTTC. Amino acids: CASSFWAGEETQYF.

The chain couples TRBV29-1 to TRBJ1-2, with D unclear. Trimming took 4 bases from V and 2 from J, leaving 17 bases between them. The CDR3 extends over 15 amino acids. Germline assignment: CDR1 SQVTM and CDR2 ANQGSEA. CDR3 loop: CSVGSPPGSNYGYTF. The CDR3 DNA is TGCAGCGTTGGTTCTCCCCCAGGTTCGAACTATGGCTACACCTTC.

The chain links TRBV6-5 to TRBJ2-7; the match to TRBD2 covers 8 bases. The V gene end was trimmed by 6 bases and the J gene end by 6 bases; junction bases not matched to a gene: 10. Germline loops: CDR1 MNHEY, CDR2 SVGAGI. The CDR3 contains 14 residues. The CDR3 here is CASRPPGLVGEQYF. The CDR3 coding sequence is TGTGCCAGCAGACCTCCGGGACTAGTAGGCGAGCAGTACTTC.

This chain links TRBV7-2 with TRBJ2-5; TRBD1 matches at 9 bases. J lost 4 bases, V lost 5 bases, and 5 bases had no gene match. The germline V gene has CDR1 SGHTA and CDR2 FQGNSA. The CDR3 spans 14 residues. The CDR3 is CASSTGQGGETQYF. CDR3 sequence (DNA): TGTGCCAGCAGCACGGGACAGGGTGGAGAGACCCAGTACTTC.

The rearrangement joins TRBV11-2 to TRBJ2-5; D is undetermined. This CDR3 spans 14 amino acids. Germline loops: CDR1 SGHAT, CDR2 FQNNGV. Trimming took 5 bases from V and 5 from J, leaving 15 bases between them. Written as DNA, the CDR3 is TGTGCCAGCAGCCGAACGGCGTCGCTCGAGACCCAGTACTTC. Translating it yields CASSRTASLETQYF.

This chain joins TRBV30 and TRBJ1-2, with D possibly being TRBD1 (6 bases). Trimming took 2 bases from V and 7 from J, leaving 17 bases between them. The germline gives CDR1 GTSNPN, CDR2 SVGIG (reference sequence). The CDR3 is made up of 14 amino acids. In nucleotides, the CDR3 is TGTGCCTGGAGTCGACCGGGGGCAGGGGCTGGCTACACCTTC. This gives the protein CAWSRPGAGAGYTF.

Only one count was recorded for this clone. The chain joins TRBV30 to TRBJ1-2; 9 bases are a match to TRBD1. CDR3 size: 13 residues. Germline V gene sequence: CDR1 GTSNPN, CDR2 SVGIG (reference sequence). V was pared by 4 bases and J by 4 bases, with 4 bases of the junction left unmatched. The CDR3 sequence is CAWISGQGYGYTF. The CDR3 nucleotides are TGTGCCTGGATTTCGGGACAGGGCTATGGCTACACCTTC.

This clone was seen more than once but under ten times. This chain connects TRBV27 to TRBJ1-4, with D hard to call. V lost 0 bases to trimming and J lost 2 bases, with 7 bases between them. The CDR3 has 15 residues. The germline V gene encodes CDR1 MNHEY and CDR2 SMNVEV (reference sequence). The CDR3 is CASSLSRATNEKLFF. The CDR3 coding sequence is TGTGCCAGCAGTTTATCAAGGGCTACTAATGAAAAACTGTTTTTT. The full variable domain, its missing parts supplied by reference TRBV27 and TRBJ1-4, is EAQVTQNPRYLITVTGKKLTVTCSQNMNHEYMSWYRQDPGLGLRQIYYSMNVEVTDKGDVPEGYKVSRKEKRNFPLILESPSPNQTSLYFCASSLSRATNEKLFFGSGTQLSVL.

The chain recombines TRBV29-1 with TRBJ1-2, with D possibly TRBD1 on 5 matching bases. The CDR3 consists of 13 residues. The ends were cut back, 2 bases at V and 2 bases at J, with 9 bases in the middle. Per the germline V gene, CDR1 is SQVTM and CDR2 is ANQGSEA. This CDR3 is CSVESGLNYGYTF. In nucleotides, the CDR3 is TGCAGCGTTGAATCAGGGCTGAACTATGGCTACACCTTC.

This chain joins TRBV4-2 and TRBJ2-7; D is possibly TRBD1 or TRBD2 (7 bases each). Per germline, CDR1 LGHNA and CDR2 YNFKEQ. The CDR3 spans 14 residues. Between the trimmed V and J ends, which lost 0 bases and 9 bases, there was a span of 15 bases. CDR3 loop: CASSQDQGGAGQYF. CDR3 in DNA: TGTGCCAGCAGCCAAGATCAGGGGGGGGCAGGGCAGTACTTC.

This clone is a singleton in its sample. The J gene is TRBJ2-5, the V gene TRBV29-1; 7 bases agree with TRBD2. CDR1 is SQVTM and CDR2 is ANQGSEA in the germline V gene. V dropped 4 bases and J dropped 4; count of bases not matched to a gene: 3. This CDR3 is 12 amino acids long. The CDR3 spells CSVATSPETQYF. DNA for the CDR3: TGCAGCGTTGCGACTAGCCCAGAGACCCAGTACTTC. The full variable domain, with the rest looked up from reference TRBV29-1 and TRBJ2-5, is SAVISQKPSRDICQRGTSLTIQCQVDSQVTMMFWYRQQPGQSLTLIATANQGSEATYESGFVIDKFPISRPNLTFSTLTVSNMSPEDSSIYLCSVATSPETQYFGPGTRLLVL.

The chain employs TRBV29-1 and TRBJ1-5; 7 positions match TRBD1. J lost 5 bases, V lost 5 bases, and 6 bases had no gene match. The length of the CDR3 is 13 residues. Germline V gene sequence: CDR1 SQVTM, CDR2 ANQGSEA. CDR3 sequence: CSVLSDRDQPQHF. CDR3 bases: TGCAGCGTTCTTAGCGACAGGGATCAGCCCCAGCATTTT. The whole variable domain, remainder taken from reference TRBV29-1 and TRBJ1-5, is SAVISQKPSRDICQRGTSLTIQCQVDSQVTMMFWYRQQPGQSLTLIATANQGSEATYESGFVIDKFPISRPNLTFSTLTVSNMSPEDSSIYLCSVLSDRDQPQHFGDGTRLSIL.

This chain connects TRBV7-6 to TRBJ1-2, with D maybe TRBD1 (5 bases). The CDR3 length is 13 residues. Germline CDR1 is SGHVS and CDR2 is FNYEAQ. The ends were cut back, 4 bases at V and 5 bases at J, with 11 bases in the middle. CDR3 in DNA: TGTGCCAGCAGCTATGGTGGGGGATATGGCTACACCTTC. The encoded protein is CASSYGGGYGYTF.

This rearrangement joins TRBV5-6 to TRBJ2-2; D is ambiguous. Germline V CDR1 and CDR2: SGHDT, YYEEEE. V lost 4 bases and J 4 bases, leaving 8 bases between the germline ends. The CDR3 length is 13 residues. The CDR3 DNA sequence: TGTGCCAGCAGCGGGCCCTCCACCGGGGAGCTGTTTTTT. Amino acid sequence: CASSGPSTGELFF. Supplemented by reference TRBV5-6 and TRBJ2-2, the full variable domain reads DAGVTQSPTHLIKTRGQQVTLRCSPKSGHDTVSWYQQALGQGPQFIFQYYEEEERQRGNFPDRFSGHQFPNYSSELNVNALLLGDSALYLCASSGPSTGELFFGEGSRLTVL.

The V gene is TRBV29-1, the J gene TRBJ1-2; D not certain. In germline, CDR1 is SQVTM, CDR2 ANQGSEA. The CDR3 consists of 14 residues. V lost 1 base to trimming and J lost 2 bases, with 11 bases between them. CDR3 in DNA: TGCAGCGTTGAAGGAGGGAAACCCAACTATGGCTACACCTTC. Translating gives CSVEGGKPNYGYTF.

This chain connects TRBV7-2 to TRBJ2-5, with TRBD1 matching 7 bases. The CDR3 is made up of 14 amino acids. Germline V gives CDR1 SGHTA, CDR2 FQGNSA. V gave up 5 bases and J gave up 5 bases; unmatched junction bases: 8. This CDR3 reads CASSQRQGWETQYF. In DNA form, the CDR3 reads TGTGCCAGCAGCCAACGACAGGGATGGGAGACCCAGTACTTC.

With regard to this clone: The sample carries other DNA sequences with the same CDR3. This chain links TRBV29-1 with TRBJ1-2; D is uncertain. The V gene lost 4 bases and the J gene lost 8 bases, with 8 bases spanning the gap. The CDR3 sequence is 10 residues long. Germline lookup yields CDR1 SQVTM and CDR2 ANQGSEA. CDR3 in amino acids: CSVGGNGYTF. CDR3 sequence (DNA): TGCAGCGTTGGGGGAAACGGCTACACCTTC.

This chain uses TRBV6-5 with TRBJ2-7; 7 positions agree with TRBD1. The CDR3 totals 14 residues. Germline loops: CDR1 MNHEY, CDR2 SVGAGI. V lost 0 bases to trimming and J lost 2 bases; unmatched junction nucleotides: 1. CDR3 amino acids: CASSYSGQPYEQYF. As DNA, the CDR3 is TGTGCCAGCAGTTACTCGGGACAGCCCTACGAGCAGTACTTC.

Only one count was recorded for this clone. V and J are TRBV4-3 and TRBJ2-3, with TRBD2 as a possible D gene (6 bases). This CDR3 has 15 residues. V was shortened by 8 bases and J by 2 bases, with 17 bases between the two germline ends. Germline assignment: CDR1 LGHNA and CDR2 YSLEER. CDR3 loop: CASSEPGEDTDTQYF. The CDR3 DNA reads as TGCGCCAGCTCCGAACCGGGGGAAGACACAGATACGCAGTATTTT.

This clone was picked up one time. The rearrangement links TRBV14 to TRBJ2-6; no definite D call. Trimming removed 7 bases from V and 0 bases from J, with 4 bases in between. Looked up from germline, CDR1 is SGHDN and CDR2 is FVKESK. This CDR3 contains 13 residues. This chain's CDR3 is CASKSSGANVLTF. For the CDR3, the DNA is TGTGCCAGCAAGAGCTCTGGGGCCAACGTCCTGACTTTC.

The CDR3 protein is CASSMSHRILGIQYF. The CDR3 bases are TGTGCCAGTAGTATGAGCCACAGGATTTTAGGCATTCAGTACTTC. This chain links TRBV19 with TRBJ2-4; D possibly corresponds to TRBD1 (5 bases). The CDR3 length is 15 residues. Per germline, CDR1 LNHDA and CDR2 SQIVND (reference sequence). The V and J ends lost 3 bases and 9 bases respectively, with 18 bases between them.

DNA for the CDR3: TGTGCGATCTATGGCTACACCTTC. It is translated as CAIYGYTF. The V and J genes are TRBV30 and TRBJ1-2, with D unresolved. The CDR3 totals 8 residues. Per germline, CDR1 GTSNPN and CDR2 SVGIG (reference sequence).

This chain connects TRBV2 to TRBJ2-5; no clear D. There are 11 residues in the CDR3. Germline V lookup: CDR1 SNHLY, CDR2 FYNNEI. Between the trimmed V and J ends, which lost 0 bases and 9 bases, there was a span of 5 bases. DNA for the CDR3: TGTGCCAGCAGTGAAGCCCGGTCCCAGTACTTC. Translation gives CASSEARSQYF.

This chain links TRBV7-6 with TRBJ2-1, with TRBD1 as a possible D gene (5 bases). This CDR3 comprises 16 residues. The V and J ends lost 4 bases and 0 bases respectively, with 13 bases between them. Germline V CDR1 and CDR2: SGHVS, FNYEAQ. Written as DNA, the CDR3 is TGTGCCAGCAGCTCCCTCTGGGGCCCCTCCTACAATGAGCAGTTCTTC. Amino acid sequence: CASSSLWGPSYNEQFF.

The chain carries TRBV30 and TRBJ1-1; the D gene is possibly TRBD1 (5 bases). Germline CDR1 is GTSNPN and CDR2 is SVGIG (reference sequence). The length of the CDR3 is 13 residues. V was trimmed by 4 bases and J by 10 bases, leaving 19 bases between them. The CDR3, as DNA: TGTGCCTGGAACCGGAGGGAGGGGACCGGAGCTTTCTTT. Translating gives CAWNRREGTGAFF.

This clone was observed a few times. The V and J genes are TRBV6-5 and TRBJ1-5; D unclear. From germline, CDR1 is MNHEY and CDR2 SVGAGI. The CDR3 totals 15 residues. Trimming took 10 bases from V and 1 from J, leaving 17 bases between them. This CDR3 is CATTSLGGSNQPQHF. DNA for the CDR3: TGTGCCACGACGTCTTTGGGAGGCAGCAATCAGCCCCAGCATTTT.